Shown below are 28 T cell receptor beta chains from a single sample sequenced in a study of vaccination effects on CD4 cells after COVID-19. With the ViraFEST assay, the study expanded antigen-specific CD4+ T cells using viral peptide pools, then sequenced them. The culture ran for 10 days before CD4+ T cells were isolated. It was two doses of either the BNT162b2 or mRNA-1273 vaccine that participants received. Clones were sequenced by immunoSEQ multiplex PCR, and TCRdb holds only the in-frame ones, with some missing. The table records tens of thousands of clones, 60% to 80% of them present only once. The antigens for these receptors are not known. This material consisted of CD4+ T cells from PBMCs cultured with HCoV-OC43 spike peptides, taken after COVID-19 vaccination. The subset denotes: HCoV-OC43 spike overlapping peptide pool stimulation. These receptors all come from a human donor who received a COVID-19 vaccine.

The V and J genes are TRBV24-1 and TRBJ1-2; no firm D call. The CDR3 spans 12 residues. In germline, CDR1 is KGHDR, CDR2 SFDVKD. V was clipped by 11 bases and J by 3 bases, with 12 bases between them. CDR3 sequence reads: CANGVLDYGYTF. In DNA form, the CDR3 reads TGTGCCAACGGGGTTCTCGACTATGGCTACACCTTC.

The chain is built from TRBV6-5 and TRBJ2-1; weak D call: TRBD2 (6 bases). With 5 bases removed from V and 6 bases from J, the gap between germline ends came to 8 bases. Germline V gives CDR1 MNHEY, CDR2 SVGAGI. The CDR3 contains 12 residues. DNA for the CDR3: TGTGCCAGCAGTCCGGGGGTCAATGAGCAGTTCTTC. This translates into CASSPGVNEQFF.

The V gene is TRBV15, the J gene TRBJ2-3, with 10 bases fitting TRBD2. This CDR3 has 16 amino acids. Germline trimming cut 1 base from V and 1 base from J; bases unmatched to any gene: 2. Germline CDR1 and CDR2: LNHNV and YYDKDF (reference sequence). CDR3 sequence (DNA): TGTGCCACCAGCAGAGGTCTAGCGGGAGGCACAGATACGCAGTATTTT. Translation: CATSRGLAGGTDTQYF. The full variable domain, its missing parts supplied by reference TRBV15 and TRBJ2-3, is DAMVIQNPRYQVTQFGKPVTLSCSQTLNHNVMYWYQQKSSQAPKLLFHYYDKDFNNEADTPDNFQSRRPNTSFCFLDIRSPGLGDTAMYLCATSRGLAGGTDTQYFGPGTRLTVL.

CDR3 amino acids: CASRIGEWSNQPQHF. CDR3 bases: TGTGCCAGCAGAATCGGGGAATGGAGCAATCAGCCCCAGCATTTT. The rearrangement joins TRBV6-5 to TRBJ1-5; D ambiguous. This CDR3 is built from 15 residues. Between the trimmed V and J ends, which lost 6 bases and 1 base, there was a span of 13 bases. Germline lookup yields CDR1 MNHEY and CDR2 SVGAGI.

J is TRBJ2-2 and V is TRBV6-5; a weak D match, TRBD2 (5 bases). Germline V CDR1 and CDR2: MNHEY, SVGAGI. V gave up 7 bases and J gave up 4 bases, with 13 bases separating them. CDR3 size: 14 residues. CDR3 protein: CASTLLALTGELFF. The CDR3, as DNA: TGTGCCAGCACTTTGCTAGCCCTCACCGGGGAGCTGTTTTTT.

This rearrangement joins TRBV14 to TRBJ1-1; no clear D gene. Germline loops: CDR1 SGHDN, CDR2 FVKESK. Trimming removed 5 bases from V and 7 bases from J, with 11 bases in between. CDR3 length equals 12 residues. The CDR3, as DNA: TGTGCCAGCAGCACTTTCAGCTTTGAAGCTTTCTTT. This sequence encodes CASSTFSFEAFF.

The chain employs TRBV11-2 and TRBJ1-1, with D perhaps matching TRBD1 (5 bases). V dropped 1 base and J dropped 7 bases, with 10 bases sitting between them. Germline V gene lookup returns CDR1 SGHAT and CDR2 FQNNGV. This CDR3 contains 13 residues. The CDR3 is CASSLVTGVEAFF. CDR3 DNA: TGTGCCAGCAGCTTAGTTACGGGGGTTGAAGCTTTCTTT.

The chain combines TRBV28 with TRBJ1-2, with no clear D. Trimming stripped 7 bases from V and 8 bases from J, with 17 bases between. CDR3 length equals 13 residues. In germline, CDR1 is MDHEN, CDR2 SYDVKM. CDR3 coding DNA: TGTGCCAGCACTATTGATAGGGTCAGCGGCTACACCTTC. Protein: CASTIDRVSGYTF.

The rearrangement uses TRBV10-2 and TRBJ1-3; D call uncertain. CDR3 length equals 14 residues. Germline V gene lookup returns CDR1 WSHSY and CDR2 SAAADI. Trimming removed 8 bases from V and 0 bases from J, with 11 bases in between. The CDR3 bases are TGCGCCAGCCTAGGTCAAGGCTCTGGAAACACCATATATTTT. Its translation is CASLGQGSGNTIYF.

This chain links TRBV11-2 with TRBJ2-1, with TRBD2 matching over 11 bases. Germline V CDR1 and CDR2: SGHAT, FQNNGV. CDR3 length: 19 residues. V gave up 0 bases and J gave up 4 bases; unmatched junction bases: 11. CDR3 in amino acids: CASSLDPSGGFNLYNEQFF. The DNA for the CDR3 is TGTGCCAGCAGCTTAGATCCTAGCGGGGGGTTCAACTTATACAATGAGCAGTTCTTC.

The chain links TRBV5-1 to TRBJ2-2; D not resolved. The CDR3 loop spans 17 amino acids. CDR1 and CDR2 (germline): SGHRS, YFSETQ. V was shortened by 0 bases and J by 2 bases, with 14 bases between the two germline ends. As DNA, the CDR3 is TGCGCCAGCAGCTTGGATTTTAGTGGGTTTAACACCGGGGAGCTGTTTTTT. This gives the protein CASSLDFSGFNTGELFF. Drawing the rest from reference TRBV5-1 and TRBJ2-2, the complete variable domain is KAGVTQTPRYLIKTRGQQVTLSCSPISGHRSVSWYQQTPGQGLQFLFEYFSETQRNKGNFPGRFSGRQFSNSRSEMNVSTLELGDSALYLCASSLDFSGFNTGELFFGEGSRLTVL.

J is TRBJ2-5 and V is TRBV10-3, with TRBD2 identical over 11 bases. Germline V gives CDR1 ENHRY, CDR2 SYGVKD. With 7 bases clipped from V and 3 bases from J, the junction kept 4 bases outside the gene matches. The length of the CDR3 is 14 residues. CDR3 amino acids: CAIKPGLAEETQYF. CDR3 nucleotide sequence: TGTGCCATCAAACCGGGACTAGCGGAAGAGACCCAGTACTTC.

V is TRBV3-1 (or the pseudogene TRBV3-2) and J is TRBJ1-2; D is possibly TRBD1 (5 bases). This CDR3 is built from 14 residues. Between the trimmed V and J ends, which lost 1 base and 3 bases, there was a span of 9 bases. The germline CDR1 and CDR2 sequences are LGHDT and YNNKEL (reference sequence). CDR3 in DNA: TGTGCCAGCAGCCAAGGAGGAGGGGACTATGGCTACACCTTC. Translation gives CASSQGGGDYGYTF.

This chain links TRBV6-2 or TRBV6-3 with TRBJ1-6; possible D gene TRBD1, 6 bases. V shed 6 bases and J shed 2 bases, with 8 bases lying between them. Germline V gene sequence: CDR1 MNHEY, CDR2 SVGEGT. The CDR3 length is 14 residues. The CDR3 sequence is CASSGTTYNSPLHF. In DNA, the CDR3 is TGTGCCAGCAGCGGGACAACCTATAATTCACCCCTCCACTTT.

This clone has only one observation. This chain uses TRBV24-1 with TRBJ2-5; 9 bases are a match to TRBD1. In germline, CDR1 is KGHDR, CDR2 SFDVKD. This CDR3 region has 15 residues. J gave up 4 bases and V 3 bases, and 5 bases lay outside the gene matches. For the CDR3, the DNA is TGTGCCACCAGTGATGATGACAGGGGGGGAGAGACCCAGTACTTC. The encoded protein is CATSDDDRGGETQYF.

The chain recombines TRBV19 with TRBJ2-1; tentative D call: TRBD1 (6 bases). Germline V gene lookup returns CDR1 LNHDA and CDR2 SQIVND (reference sequence). The ends were cut back, 5 bases at V and 12 bases at J, with 23 bases in the middle. This CDR3 comprises 15 residues. The CDR3 bases are TGTGCCAGTAGTGAACAGGGCTGGAGCCGCTATGGGCAGTTCTTC. This sequence encodes CASSEQGWSRYGQFF.

The chain joins TRBV6-4 to TRBJ1-5, with a weak D call TRBD1 (6 bases). CDR3 length equals 17 residues. The germline V gene encodes CDR1 MRHNA and CDR2 SNTAGT. V gave up 8 bases and J gave up 0 bases, with 20 bases separating them. The chain's CDR3 is CASPRTGTTSSNQPQHF. CDR3 nucleotide sequence: TGTGCCAGCCCTCGCACCGGGACAACCAGTAGCAATCAGCCCCAGCATTTT.

The gene calls are TRBV5-1 and TRBJ2-6; a weak D match, TRBD1 (5 bases). With 1 base removed from V and 0 bases from J, the gap between germline ends came to 11 bases. Per germline, CDR1 SGHRS and CDR2 YFSETQ. CDR3 length equals 17 residues. The CDR3, as DNA: TGCGCCAGCAGCTTGCAGGGTTTGCTCTCTGGGGCCAACGTCCTGACTTTC. This encodes CASSLQGLLSGANVLTF.

Here the CDR3 reads CASSRVTSNTGELFF. CDR3 bases: TGTGCCAGCAGCCGCGTCACTTCGAACACCGGGGAGCTGTTTTTT. This chain joins TRBV3-1 (or the pseudogene TRBV3-2) and TRBJ2-2; D unresolved. CDR1 and CDR2 from the germline V gene are LGHDT and YNNKEL (reference sequence). The CDR3 has 15 residues. Trimming pared 4 bases from V and 0 bases from J, leaving 9 bases between.

The chain recombines TRBV7-3 with TRBJ1-2; D is ambiguous. The germline V gene has CDR1 SGHTA and CDR2 FQGTGA. There are 14 residues in the CDR3. V was pared by 5 bases and J by 2 bases, with 12 bases between. The CDR3 loop is CASSPQGGNYGYTF. CDR3 bases: TGTGCCAGCAGCCCCCAAGGCGGGAACTATGGCTACACCTTC.

The CDR3: CASSQDPGALGYTEAFF. The CDR3 nucleotides are TGCGCCAGCAGCCAAGACCCCGGGGCCCTTGGGTACACTGAAGCTTTCTTT. The rearrangement joins TRBV4-1 to TRBJ1-1, with a tentative D call TRBD1 (5 bases). This CDR3 has 17 amino acids. Germline values: CDR1 MGHRA, CDR2 YSYEKL. V lost 0 bases and J lost 3, with 17 bases in between.

The chain employs TRBV10-1 and TRBJ2-5; D may be TRBD1 or TRBD2 (5 bases each). CDR1 is WNHNN and CDR2 is SYGVQD in the germline V gene (reference sequence). The CDR3 loop spans 13 amino acids. The germline V and J ends were trimmed by 5 bases and 1 base, with 8 bases remaining between them. The CDR3 reads CASSRDLQETQYF. The CDR3 DNA sequence: TGCGCCAGCAGTAGGGACCTCCAAGAGACCCAGTACTTC.

The chain recombines TRBV7-2 with TRBJ2-2; no firm D call. V dropped 5 bases and J dropped 6 bases, with 22 bases sitting between them. Per the germline V gene, CDR1 is SGHTA and CDR2 is FQGNSA. The CDR3 spans 17 residues. The CDR3 region is CASSPRVDLVISGELFF. DNA for the CDR3: TGTGCCAGCAGCCCACGCGTCGATTTAGTTATCTCCGGGGAGCTGTTTTTT.

The gene calls are TRBV4-3 and TRBJ2-1; D gene uncertain. The ends were cut back, 2 bases at V and 4 bases at J, with 9 bases in the middle. Germline assignment: CDR1 LGHNA and CDR2 YSLEER. CDR3 length: 14 amino acids. DNA for the CDR3: TGCGCCAGCAGCCAACAGGTCGCTTACAATGAGCAGTTCTTC. Residues: CASSQQVAYNEQFF.

The gene calls are TRBV2 and TRBJ2-5; D tentatively reads TRBD1 or TRBD2 (6 bases each). CDR1 is SNHLY and CDR2 is FYNNEI in the germline V gene. This CDR3 is 14 amino acids long. V shed 3 bases and J shed 5 bases, with 13 bases lying between them. The DNA of the CDR3 is TGTGCCAGCAGTGAGGGGGGCGGTAGGGAGACCCAGTACTTC. It codes for CASSEGGGRETQYF.

The rearrangement links TRBV7-8 to TRBJ1-2; D is perhaps TRBD1 (6 bases). This CDR3 has 13 residues. Trimming shortened V by 5 bases and J by 2 bases, and 9 bases separated the two germline ends. Germline assignment: CDR1 SGHVS and CDR2 FQNEAQ. The CDR3 protein is CASSTDRNYGYTF. The DNA for the CDR3 is TGTGCCAGCAGCACGGACAGAAACTATGGCTACACCTTC.

V is TRBV5-1 and J is TRBJ1-2; 8 nucleotides match TRBD1. Losses at the gene ends were 7 bases for V and 4 bases for J; bases not matched to a gene: 6. Germline V gene sequence: CDR1 SGHRS, CDR2 YFSETQ. The CDR3 has 13 residues. The CDR3 here is CASGQTGGYGYTF. CDR3 coding DNA: TGCGCCAGCGGTCAAACAGGGGGCTATGGCTACACCTTC.

This clone was seen more than once but under ten times. This rearrangement joins TRBV9 to TRBJ1-2; 8 bases align to TRBD1. The CDR3 spans 13 residues. The germline gives CDR1 SGDLS, CDR2 YYNGEE. J lost 8 bases, V lost 1 base, and 4 bases had no gene match. CDR3 loop: CASSVQGASGYTF. In DNA form, the CDR3 reads TGTGCCAGCAGCGTACAGGGGGCGAGCGGCTACACCTTC.